This T cell receptor (beta chain) was recorded in a study of OX40 agonist ivuxolimab in advanced cancers. With regard to the full study: The costimulatory receptor OX40 (CD134) was targeted by ivuxolimab, a fully human IgG2 agonistic monoclonal antibody. Intravenous ivuxolimab was administered to patients every 2 weeks at six dose levels: 0.01, 0.1, 0.3, 1.5, 3 and 10 mg/kg. Among the approximately 50 dose-escalation patients, 19 had hepatocellular carcinoma, roughly 15 melanoma, 9 renal cell carcinoma and 9 head and neck cancer. In the dose-escalation cohort, 82.7% of patients were male, and the mean age was roughly 60 years, with a range of about 23 to 90. Patients were allowed to have had prior anti-PD-1, anti-PD-L1 or anti-CTLA-4 therapy, and approximately 37% of the dose-escalation patients had been treated with checkpoint inhibitors. Partial responses were achieved by three dose-escalation patients, of whom one had hepatocellular carcinoma and two had cutaneous melanoma. The point of sequencing TCRbeta in the periphery was to test whether ivuxolimab changed TCR sequence diversity and drove clonal T-cell expansion. The paper covers the monotherapy dose-escalation part of the phase I ivuxolimab trial, which included N = 52 patients. What the authors observed across the whole study: After ivuxolimab, CD8+ T cells had more expanded clones than CD4+ T cells on average. Low levels of normalized T-cell clonal expansion were also seen in some patients who did not respond. The antigen specificity of the peripheral T cells that underwent clonal expansion was not determined. At doses from 0.1 to 3.0 mg/kg, clonal expansion was seen in both CD4+ and CD8+ blood T cells between baseline and week 6. In the 0.1-3.0 mg/kg groups, partial responders were among the patients with the lowest normalized peripheral clonal expansion, particularly in CD8+ T cells.

For sequencing of the TCRbeta CDR3 region, genomic DNA was extracted from the sorted cells. TCRbeta CDR3 regions were sequenced using the immunoSEQ Assay. The clones in this table, taken by TCRdb from immuneACCESS, are in-frame only. Not every clone is retained; where verified, under half of the shortfall comes from an unresolved V gene, and the cause of the rest is unknown. Counted in this sample were some 75,000 clones; about 87% of them appeared once. The top ten constitute over 2% of the sample. There are 12 amino acids in the CDR3, from cysteine to phenylalanine inclusive. The kept DNA is CDR3 alone, 36 bases in frame from the first base. The germline V gene (reference sequence) gives CDR1 as MNHEY and CDR2 as SMNVEV. Cut back by 3 bases and 10 bases, the V and J ends lie 10 bases apart. The trial excluded patients who had a history of autoimmune disease or who were on systemic immunosuppression. Peripheral blood for TCR sequencing was collected from all dose cohorts at baseline, on cycle 4 day 1, and on cycle 7 day 1. Samples were obtained from an open-label, multicenter, first-in-human phase I dose-escalation trial of ivuxolimab. Adults with locally advanced or metastatic head and neck squamous cell, hepatocellular, melanoma or renal cell carcinoma were enrolled in the trial. Before TCR sequencing, CD4+ and CD8+ T cells were separately sorted from peripheral blood.

With regard to this clone: Its antigen specificity is not known. No base quality information exists; no much larger clone differs at one position.

This receptor was identified in an adult with an advanced solid tumor such as melanoma, head and neck, liver or kidney cancer. Recombination connected TRBV27 to TRBJ2-1; matching of 5 bases hints at TRBD2 as the D gene. The sequenced sample was CD4+ or CD8+ T cells sorted from blood, obtained in a trial of the OX40 agonist ivuxolimab. The CDR3 reads as follows: CASSFSRGEQFF. The nucleotides are TGTGCCAGCAGTTTTTCCCGAGGGGAGCAGTTCTTC.